This TCR beta chain comes out of a study of T cells expressing NK-cell markers. Turning to the study itself: Most of the eight sequenced donors were classified as HCMV-seropositive, and one was classified as seronegative. General study results and limits: Roughly six of the donors carried dominant NKG2C+ clonotypes that took up roughly 1.0-8% of their CD8+ T cells. There were a handful of donors in whom these clonotypes also led the CD3+CD56-NKG2C+ fraction.

The CDR3 runs 15 residues. Germline values: CDR1 MDHEN, CDR2 SYDVKM. TCR beta libraries carry UMIs added by 5'RACE template switching. With the 5' RACE reads reprocessed, TCRdb shows one record per CDR3 protein and no DNA. The specimen's table records approximately 110,000 distinct CDR3 sequences. To note about this clonotype: Its antigen is still unknown.

This TCR was recovered from a woman between 18 and 75 years old in good health. Sequencing used blood T cells: a sorted CD56 or NKG2C T cell subset, CD4+ or CD8+ T cells, or bulk PBMC T cells (not recorded which). V usage is TRBV28 and J usage is TRBJ1-5; with no DNA, the TCRdb D assignment of TRBD1 cannot be verified. The CDR3: CASSPGQGSIEPQHF.